Listed below are T cell receptor beta chains from one sample, sequenced in a study of human T cells and chemical hapten exposure. From the RACE reads, TCRdb called clonotypes with MiXCR, one entry per CDR3 protein. The table lists some 49,000 distinct CDR3 sequences, 9.3% of them singletons. The material was whole blood, obtained in connection with sensitization to the hapten diphenylcyclopropenone (DPC). The receptor set was obtained from a woman in her fifties or sixties with alopecia areata. Some clones in this sample may be carry-over from other donors' samples. Each CDR3 is given with its conserved first and last residue. The D gene is left open where the match is weak. Clone size is given for some rows only: seen once, a few or many times, or a class if the clone is expanded.

V gene: TRBV5-5; clone size: -; D gene: TRBD2; J gene: TRBJ2-7; CDR3 protein: CASSNLAGGPREQYF; CDR3 DNA: TGTGCCAGCAGCAACCTAGCGGGAGGGCCGCGGGAGCAGTACTTC
V gene: TRBV11-2; clone size: medium-sized; D gene: -; J gene: TRBJ2-5; CDR3 protein: CASSLDAGSLTQYF; CDR3 DNA: TGTGCCAGCAGCTTAGATGCAGGGAGCTTGACCCAGTACTTC
V gene: TRBV7-2; clone size: -; D gene: -; J gene: TRBJ2-1; CDR3 protein: CASHHIANEQFF; CDR3 DNA: TGTGCCAGCCATCACATAGCAAATGAGCAGTTCTTC
V gene: TRBV6-1; clone size: many; D gene: -; J gene: TRBJ2-3; CDR3 protein: CASSEARGGGGDTQYF; CDR3 DNA: TGTGCCAGCAGTGAAGCGCGAGGAGGGGGGGGAGATACGCAGTATTTT
V gene: TRBV24-1; clone size: -; D gene: -; J gene: TRBJ2-3; CDR3 protein: CATSRDTGTDTQYF; CDR3 DNA: TGTGCCACCAGCCGGGACACTGGCACAGATACGCAGTATTTT
V gene: TRBV2; clone size: many; D gene: TRBD2; J gene: TRBJ2-7; CDR3 protein: CASRLSSGTGEQYF; CDR3 DNA: TGTGCCAGCAGGCTGAGTAGCGGGACGGGCGAGCAGTACTTC
V gene: TRBV7-2; clone size: few; D gene: -; J gene: TRBJ2-2; CDR3 protein: CASSLSGPGELFF; CDR3 DNA: TGTGCCAGCAGCCTGAGCGGGCCCGGGGAGCTGTTTTTT
V gene: TRBV20-1; clone size: few; D gene: TRBD2; J gene: TRBJ2-1; CDR3 protein: CSALTSGTPKQQFF; CDR3 DNA: TGCAGTGCCCTGACTAGCGGGACTCCCAAGCAGCAGTTCTTC
V gene: TRBV28; clone size: many; D gene: -; J gene: TRBJ1-5; CDR3 protein: CASSLPPNQPQHF; CDR3 DNA: TGTGCCAGCAGTTTGCCCCCTAATCAGCCCCAGCATTTT
V gene: TRBV7-2; clone size: few; D gene: TRBD2; J gene: TRBJ2-3; CDR3 protein: CASSFDTGTSGRTTDTQYF; CDR3 DNA: TGTGCCAGCAGCTTTGATACCGGGACTAGCGGGAGAACCACAGATACGCAGTATTTT